The clone carrying this T cell receptor beta chain was found once. Its cognate antigen is unknown. Other DNA sequences within the sample encode an identical CDR3. The entry originates in a study of shared clonotypes between healthy human individuals. Study details: Aged 18 to 49, the donors were a couple of women and three men.

In the authors' methods: ImmunoSEQ output held junction-only sequences without quality scores, so filtering differed. Only in-frame clones appear in the TCRdb table, and some are missing; sequencing was by immunoSEQ multiplex PCR. Clone size and the V and J calls come from that table; the DNA yielded D and trimming. The sample consists of just over 2,000,000 clones, about 95% of them appearing once. The investigators split CD4+ cells into a CD45RA+ naive subset and a CD45RA-negative memory subset. CDR1 is MGHDK and CDR2 is SYGVNS in the germline V gene. The V end was cut by 1 base, the J end by 1 base, with 8 bases between. The CDR3 totals 15 residues. General observations from the study: In general, naive subsets displayed greater estimated richness than memory subsets did.

The chain recombines TRBV25-1 with TRBJ2-4; possibly TRBD2 for D (6 bases). Sequenced sample: naive CD4+ T cells sorted from blood. Subset given: CD45RA+ positively selected. This sequence originates from a man aged 18 to 30 in good health. The CDR3 protein is CASSESGVAKNIQYF. The CDR3 region has the DNA TGTGCCAGCAGTGAATCGGGGGTGGCCAAAAACATTCAGTACTTC.